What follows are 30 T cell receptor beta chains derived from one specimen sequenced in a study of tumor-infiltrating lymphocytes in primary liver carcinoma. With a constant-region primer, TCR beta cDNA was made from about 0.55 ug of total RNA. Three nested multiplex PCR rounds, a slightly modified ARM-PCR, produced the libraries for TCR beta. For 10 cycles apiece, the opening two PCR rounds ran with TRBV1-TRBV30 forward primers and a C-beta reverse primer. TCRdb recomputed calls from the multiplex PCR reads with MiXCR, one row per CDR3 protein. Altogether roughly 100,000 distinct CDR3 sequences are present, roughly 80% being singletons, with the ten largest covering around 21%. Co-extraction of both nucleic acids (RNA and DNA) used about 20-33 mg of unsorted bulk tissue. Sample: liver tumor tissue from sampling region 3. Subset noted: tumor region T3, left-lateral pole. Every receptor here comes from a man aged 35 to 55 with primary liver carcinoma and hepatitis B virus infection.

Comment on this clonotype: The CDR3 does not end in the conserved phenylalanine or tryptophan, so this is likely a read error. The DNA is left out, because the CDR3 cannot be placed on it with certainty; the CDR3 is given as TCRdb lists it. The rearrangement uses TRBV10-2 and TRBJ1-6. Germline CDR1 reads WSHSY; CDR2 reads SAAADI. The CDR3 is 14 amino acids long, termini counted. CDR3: CASSESTVNSPPHV.

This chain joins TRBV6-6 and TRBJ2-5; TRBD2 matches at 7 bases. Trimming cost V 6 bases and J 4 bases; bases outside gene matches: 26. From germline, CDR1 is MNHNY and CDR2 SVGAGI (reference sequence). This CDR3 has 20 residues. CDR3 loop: CASSQWGLLTSGRAIETQYF. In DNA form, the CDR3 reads TGTGCCAGCAGCCAATGGGGTTTACTAACTAGTGGGAGGGCCATAGAGACCCAGTACTTC.

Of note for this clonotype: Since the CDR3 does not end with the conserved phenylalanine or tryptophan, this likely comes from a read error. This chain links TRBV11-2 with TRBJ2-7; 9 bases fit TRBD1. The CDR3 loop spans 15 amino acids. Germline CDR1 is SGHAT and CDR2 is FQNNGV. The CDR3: CASRLRWTGENEQYI. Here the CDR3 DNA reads TGTGCAAGCCGCTTACGATGGACAGGGGAAAACGAGCAGTACATC.

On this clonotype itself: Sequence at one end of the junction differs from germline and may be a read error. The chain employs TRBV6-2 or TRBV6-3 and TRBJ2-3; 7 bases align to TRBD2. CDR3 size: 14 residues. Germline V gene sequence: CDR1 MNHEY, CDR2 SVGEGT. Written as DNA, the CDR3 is TGTGGCAGCAGTTACGCGGGGGAATCAGATACACAGTATTTT. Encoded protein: CGSSYAGESDTQYF.

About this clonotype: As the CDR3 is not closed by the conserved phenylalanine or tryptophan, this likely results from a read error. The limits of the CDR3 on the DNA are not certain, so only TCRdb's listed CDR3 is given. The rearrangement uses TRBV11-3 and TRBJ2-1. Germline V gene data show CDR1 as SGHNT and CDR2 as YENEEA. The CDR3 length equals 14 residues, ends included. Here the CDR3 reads CVSSLGVSNNEQFL.

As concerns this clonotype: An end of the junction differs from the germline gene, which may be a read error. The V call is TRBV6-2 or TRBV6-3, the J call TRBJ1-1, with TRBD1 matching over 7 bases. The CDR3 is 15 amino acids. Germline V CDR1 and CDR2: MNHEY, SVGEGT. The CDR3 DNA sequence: TGTGCCAGCAGACTCATACAGGGGAGGGGGACTGAGGCTTTATTT. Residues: CASRLIQGRGTEALF.

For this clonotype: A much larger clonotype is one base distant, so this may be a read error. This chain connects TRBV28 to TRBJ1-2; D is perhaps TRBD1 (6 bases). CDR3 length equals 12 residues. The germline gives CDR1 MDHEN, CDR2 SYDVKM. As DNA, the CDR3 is TGTGCCAGCGAAAATCAGGGGAATGGCCACACCTTC. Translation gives CASENQGNGHTF.

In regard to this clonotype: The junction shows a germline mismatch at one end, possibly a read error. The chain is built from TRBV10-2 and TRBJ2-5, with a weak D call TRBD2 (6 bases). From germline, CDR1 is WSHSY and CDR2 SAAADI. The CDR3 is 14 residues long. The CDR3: CASRTNGSGETQYF. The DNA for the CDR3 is TGTGCCAGCCGGACTAACGGGAGTGGAGAGACCCAGTACTTC.

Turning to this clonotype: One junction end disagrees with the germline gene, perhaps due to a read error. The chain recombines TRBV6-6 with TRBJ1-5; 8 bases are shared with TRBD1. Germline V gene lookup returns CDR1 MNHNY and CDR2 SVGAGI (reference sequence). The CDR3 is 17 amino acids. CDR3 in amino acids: CASSWAQGADSNQPQHF. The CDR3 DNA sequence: TGTGCTAGCAGTTGGGCCCAGGGGGCGGATAGCAATCAGCCCCAGCATTTT.

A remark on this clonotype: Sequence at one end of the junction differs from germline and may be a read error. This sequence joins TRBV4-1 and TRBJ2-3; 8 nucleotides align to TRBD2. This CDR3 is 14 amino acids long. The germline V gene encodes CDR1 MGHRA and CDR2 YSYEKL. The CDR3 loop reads CASNQDTAGDMQYF. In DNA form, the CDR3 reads TGCGCCAGCAACCAAGATACAGCGGGAGATATGCAGTATTTT.

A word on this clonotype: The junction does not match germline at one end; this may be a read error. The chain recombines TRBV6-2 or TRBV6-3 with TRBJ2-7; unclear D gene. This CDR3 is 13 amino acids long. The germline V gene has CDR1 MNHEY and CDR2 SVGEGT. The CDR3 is CTSSYEVLYEQYF. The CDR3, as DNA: TGTACCAGCAGTTACGAGGTACTCTACGAGCAGTATTTC.

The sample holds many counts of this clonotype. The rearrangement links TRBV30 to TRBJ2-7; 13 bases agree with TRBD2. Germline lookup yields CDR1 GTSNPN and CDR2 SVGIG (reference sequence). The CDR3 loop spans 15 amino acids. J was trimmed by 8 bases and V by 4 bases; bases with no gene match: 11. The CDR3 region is CAWTTSGRTYIKQYF. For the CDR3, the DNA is TGTGCCTGGACGACTAGCGGGAGGACCTACATTAAGCAGTACTTC. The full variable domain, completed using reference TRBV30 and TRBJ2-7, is SQTIHQWPATLVQPVGSPLSLECTVEGTSNPNLYWYRQAAGRGLQLLFYSVGIGQISSEVPQNLSASRPQDRQFILSSKKLLLSDSGFYLCAWTTSGRTYIKQYFGPGTRLTVT.

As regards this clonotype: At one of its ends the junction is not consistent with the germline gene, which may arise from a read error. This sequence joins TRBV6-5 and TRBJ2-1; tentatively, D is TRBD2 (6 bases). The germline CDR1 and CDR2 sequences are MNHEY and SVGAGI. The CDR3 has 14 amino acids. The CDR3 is CASNYQTSFNERFF. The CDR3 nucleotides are TGTGCTAGCAATTACCAGACTAGTTTTAATGAGCGGTTCTTC.

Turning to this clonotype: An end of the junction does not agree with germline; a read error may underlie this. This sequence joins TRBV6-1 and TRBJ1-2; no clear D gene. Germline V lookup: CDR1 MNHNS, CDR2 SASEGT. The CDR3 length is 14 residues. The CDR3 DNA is TGTGCAAGCACCACGGTCCCTCGGATCTATGGCTACACCTTC. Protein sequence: CASTTVPRIYGYTF.

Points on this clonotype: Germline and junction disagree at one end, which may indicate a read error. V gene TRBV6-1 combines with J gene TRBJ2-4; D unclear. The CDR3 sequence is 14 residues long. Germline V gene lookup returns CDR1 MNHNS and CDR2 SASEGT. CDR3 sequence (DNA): TGTGCCAGTAGTGAAATCACCACAGTAAAATTTCAGTACTTC. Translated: CASSEITTVKFQYF.

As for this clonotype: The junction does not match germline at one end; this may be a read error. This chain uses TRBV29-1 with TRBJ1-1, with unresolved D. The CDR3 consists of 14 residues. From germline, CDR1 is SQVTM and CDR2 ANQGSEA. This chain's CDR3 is CSVKLGLMNIEAFF. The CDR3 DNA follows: TGCAGCGTTAAACTTGGTCTCATGAACATTGAAGCTTTCTTT.

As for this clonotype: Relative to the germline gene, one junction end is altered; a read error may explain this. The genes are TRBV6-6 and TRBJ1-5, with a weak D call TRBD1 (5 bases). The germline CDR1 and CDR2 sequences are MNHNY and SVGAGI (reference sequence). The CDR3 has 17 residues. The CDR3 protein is CASSPHLDKRFNQPLHF. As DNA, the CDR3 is TGTGCCAGCAGCCCCCACCTGGACAAACGCTTCAATCAGCCCCTGCATTTT.

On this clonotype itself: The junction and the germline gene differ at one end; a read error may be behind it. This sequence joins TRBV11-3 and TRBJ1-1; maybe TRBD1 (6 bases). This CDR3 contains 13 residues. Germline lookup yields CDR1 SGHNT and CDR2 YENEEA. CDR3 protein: CASGLPRGSQALF. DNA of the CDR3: TGTGCCAGCGGCTTACCAAGGGGGTCTCAAGCTTTGTTT.

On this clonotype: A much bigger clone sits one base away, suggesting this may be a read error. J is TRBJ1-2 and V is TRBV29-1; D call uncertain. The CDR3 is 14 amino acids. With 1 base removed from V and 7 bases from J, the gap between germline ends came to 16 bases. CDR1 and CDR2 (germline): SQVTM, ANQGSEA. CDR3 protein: CSVEVDGPVIGYTF. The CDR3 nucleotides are TGCAGCGTTGAAGTCGACGGACCCGTTATTGGCTACACCTTC.

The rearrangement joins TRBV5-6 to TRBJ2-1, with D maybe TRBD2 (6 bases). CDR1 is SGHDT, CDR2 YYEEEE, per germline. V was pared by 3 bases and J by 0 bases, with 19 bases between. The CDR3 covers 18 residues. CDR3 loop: CASSSLLSGSISYNEQFF. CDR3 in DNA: TGTGCCAGCAGCTCCCTACTTAGCGGCTCAATCTCCTACAATGAGCAGTTCTTC. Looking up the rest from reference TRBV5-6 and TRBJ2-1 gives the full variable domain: DAGVTQSPTHLIKTRGQQVTLRCSPKSGHDTVSWYQQALGQGPQFIFQYYEEEERQRGNFPDRFSGHQFPNYSSELNVNALLLGDSALYLCASSSLLSGSISYNEQFFGPGTRLTVL.

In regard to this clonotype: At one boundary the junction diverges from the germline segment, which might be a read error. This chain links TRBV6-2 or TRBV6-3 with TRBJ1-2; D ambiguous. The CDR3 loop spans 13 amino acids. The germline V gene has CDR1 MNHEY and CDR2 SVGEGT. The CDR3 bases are TGTGCCGGCAGTTACATCGGGAACTATGGCTACACCTTC. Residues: CAGSYIGNYGYTF.

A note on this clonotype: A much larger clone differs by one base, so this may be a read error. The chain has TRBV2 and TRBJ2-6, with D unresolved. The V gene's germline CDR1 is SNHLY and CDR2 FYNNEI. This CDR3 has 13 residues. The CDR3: CTSSAPGANVLTF. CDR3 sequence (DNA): TGTACCAGCAGTGCCCCTGGGGCCAACGTCCTGACTTTC.

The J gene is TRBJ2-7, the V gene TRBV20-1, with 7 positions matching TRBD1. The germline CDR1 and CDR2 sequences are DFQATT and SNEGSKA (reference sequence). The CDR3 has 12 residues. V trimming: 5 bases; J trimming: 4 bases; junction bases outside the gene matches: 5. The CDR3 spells CSAPRQGYEQYF. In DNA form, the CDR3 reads TGCAGTGCTCCCCGACAGGGATACGAGCAGTACTTC.

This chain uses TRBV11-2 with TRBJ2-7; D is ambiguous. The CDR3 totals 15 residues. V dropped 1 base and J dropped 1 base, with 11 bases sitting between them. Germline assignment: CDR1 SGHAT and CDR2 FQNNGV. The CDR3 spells CASSLGLGWSYEQYV. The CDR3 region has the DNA TGTGCCAGCAGCTTAGGATTAGGATGGTCCTACGAGCAGTACGTC.

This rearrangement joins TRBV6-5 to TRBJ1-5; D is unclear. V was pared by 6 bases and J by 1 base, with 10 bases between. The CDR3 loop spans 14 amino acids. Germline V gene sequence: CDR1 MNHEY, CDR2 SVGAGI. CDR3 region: CASSYKESNQPQHF. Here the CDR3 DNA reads TGTGCCAGCAGCTACAAGGAAAGCAATCAGCCCCAGCATTTT.

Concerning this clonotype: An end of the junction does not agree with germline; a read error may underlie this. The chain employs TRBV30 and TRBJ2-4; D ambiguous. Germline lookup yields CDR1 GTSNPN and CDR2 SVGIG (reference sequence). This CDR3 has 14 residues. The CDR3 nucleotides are TGTGCCGTGGAGAGTTCGGCAGCCGAAAACATTCAGTACTTC. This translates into CAVESSAAENIQYF.

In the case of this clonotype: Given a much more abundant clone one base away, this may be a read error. The CDR3, as DNA: TGTGCCAGCAGCACCAGACAGGGCAGTCAGCCCCAGCATTTT. This gives the protein CASSTRQGSQPQHF. The V and J genes are TRBV14 and TRBJ1-5; 7 nucleotides align to TRBD1. Unmatched junction bases numbered 7, after V lost 5 bases and J lost 6 bases. Per the germline V gene, CDR1 is SGHDN and CDR2 is FVKESK. This CDR3 spans 14 amino acids.

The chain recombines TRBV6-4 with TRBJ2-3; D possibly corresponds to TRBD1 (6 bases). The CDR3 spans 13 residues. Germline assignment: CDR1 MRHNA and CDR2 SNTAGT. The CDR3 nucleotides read TGTGCGAACAGTGCAGGGGGCACAGATACGCAGTATTTT. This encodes CANSAGGTDTQYF.

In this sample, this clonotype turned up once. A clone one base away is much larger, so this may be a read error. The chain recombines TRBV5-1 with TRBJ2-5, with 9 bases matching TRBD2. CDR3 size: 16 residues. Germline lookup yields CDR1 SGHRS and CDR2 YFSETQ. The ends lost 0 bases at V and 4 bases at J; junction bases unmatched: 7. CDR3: CASSLGGQAGGETQYF. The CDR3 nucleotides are TGCGCCAGCAGCTTGGGTGGACAAGCGGGAGGAGAGACCCAGTACTTC.

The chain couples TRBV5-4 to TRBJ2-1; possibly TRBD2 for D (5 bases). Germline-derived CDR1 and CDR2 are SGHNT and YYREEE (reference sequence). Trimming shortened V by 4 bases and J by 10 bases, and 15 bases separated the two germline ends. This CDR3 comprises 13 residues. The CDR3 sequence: CASSRRVGVEQFF. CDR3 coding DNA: TGTGCCAGCAGCCGAAGAGTGGGAGTCGAGCAGTTCTTC.